This TCR beta chain came from a study of molecular identifiers for immune sequencing clone quantification. Study-wide points: The sizes of highly expanded clones could be underestimated when identical TCR molecules share a barcode. Clones exceeding 20 RNA copies carried over 99% of effector molecules but under 1% of naive-cell molecules.

Listed TCR primers and previously described methods were used for bulk TCR libraries. TCRdb used MiXCR to reprocess the PCR reads, holding one entry per CDR3 protein. This table holds approximately 630,000 distinct CDR3 sequences, approximately 24% found once. Comment on this clonotype: The antigen is undetermined.

The CDR3 has 14 residues. V lost 6 bases and J lost 4, with 15 bases in between. CDR1 is MNHEY and CDR2 is SMNVEV in the germline V gene (reference sequence). A CD8+CD4-CCR7+CD45RA+ gate was used to sort naive CD8 T cells. This rearrangement joins TRBV27 to TRBJ1-2; D perhaps matches TRBD1 (5 bases). This TCR was recovered from a human donor in good health. Some libraries in this study had Jurkat cell RNA spiked in. The specimen was naive CD8+ T cells from blood, with Jurkat cell RNA spiked in. The subset: FACS-sorted CD8+CD4-CCR7+CD45RA+ naive T cells. CDR3: CASRAGGDSYGYTF. CDR3 in DNA: TGTGCCAGCAGAGCGGGGGGAGATTCCTATGGCTACACCTTC.